This T cell receptor beta chain derives from a study of blood T cells in healthy people across ages. This clonotype occurred a few times. With 4 bases removed from V and 0 bases from J, the gap between germline ends came to 11 bases. Germline assignment: CDR1 SGHKS and CDR2 YYEKEE (reference sequence). There are 14 residues in the CDR3. Next came a second PCR, run for about 6 to 12 cycles, which used a sample-barcoded 5' primer along with a J-beta primer mix. Each TCR beta cDNA got a 12-nucleotide random molecular identifier. One entry per CDR3 protein results from TCRdb running MiXCR on the 5' RACE reads. The sample lists over 700,000 distinct CDR3 sequences, 50% to 65% occurring once.

The sequence was collected from an elderly man in good health. Input material: blood. The rearrangement joins TRBV5-5 to TRBJ2-7, with TRBD1 as a possible D gene (5 bases). The CDR3 bases are TGTGCCAGCAGCCCATTCGACAGCTCCTACGAGCAGTACTTC. Its protein product is CASSPFDSSYEQYF.